This TCR beta chain originates from a study of blood T cell repertoires in COVID-19. Repertoires were generated with immunoSEQ multiplex PCR, while TCRdb's copy carries only in-frame clones and drops some. The table shows some 120,000 clones, with roughly 79% occurring only once. V was clipped by 0 bases and J by 4 bases; unmatched bases: 11. This CDR3 has 20 residues. Looked up from germline, CDR1 is MDHEN and CDR2 is SYDVKM. This clone was detected once. The source is a human donor in a cohort sampled during active COVID-19. This chain connects TRBV28 to TRBJ2-6; 11 bases map to TRBD2. Material: peripheral blood. This chain's CDR3 is CASSLWGLAGGSRGANVLTF. In nucleotides, the CDR3 is TGTGCCAGCAGTTTATGGGGCCTAGCGGGAGGTTCGCGAGGGGCCAACGTCCTGACTTTC.